These 16 T cell receptor beta chains were sequenced from one sample in a study of cytomegalovirus exposure and HLA in healthy donors. PCR primers comprised 60 Vbeta and 13 Jbeta primers. The method was immunoSEQ multiplex PCR; TCRdb's version includes in-frame clones alone and lacks a portion of them. The data hold about 130,000 clones, with approximately 80% observed a single time. Sequencing input: PBMCs. These receptors all come from a man aged 45-65 years in good health and CMV-seronegative.

The V gene is TRBV5-4, the J gene TRBJ2-7; a possible D gene is TRBD2 (7 bases). The length of the CDR3 is 14 residues. Germline V lookup: CDR1 SGHNT, CDR2 YYREEE (reference sequence). Between the trimmed V and J ends, which lost 4 bases and 4 bases, there was a span of 15 bases. The chain's CDR3 is CASSTGRGSYEQYF. For the CDR3, the DNA is TGTGCCAGCAGCACAGGGAGGGGGTCGTACGAGCAGTACTTC.

As to this clone: An end of the junction does not agree with germline; a read error may underlie this. The rearrangement uses TRBV6-1 and TRBJ1-5, with 9 bases aligning to TRBD1. The V gene's germline CDR1 is MNHNS and CDR2 SASEGT. CDR3 length: 14 amino acids. CDR3 sequence (DNA): TGTGCCAGCAGTGTCACAGGGGGCAAGCAGCCCCAGCATTTT. Protein: CASSVTGGKQPQHF.

V is TRBV9 and J is TRBJ2-2, with 16 positions matching TRBD2. V shed 4 bases and J 1 base; nucleotides not matched to a gene: 4. Germline V gene lookup returns CDR1 SGDLS and CDR2 YYNGEE. The CDR3 sequence is 18 residues long. CDR3 amino acids: CASSSGLAGGRNTGELFF. The CDR3 region has the DNA TGTGCCAGCAGCTCGGGACTAGCGGGGGGGAGGAACACCGGGGAGCTGTTTTTT.

The rearrangement links TRBV2 to TRBJ2-7, with 9 nucleotides matching TRBD1. Germline-derived CDR1 and CDR2 are SNHLY and FYNNEI. The V segment lost 4 bases and the J segment 11 bases; nucleotides outside the gene matches: 9. The CDR3 length is 13 residues. CDR3 coding DNA: TGTGCCAGCAGTGGGACAGGGGCAGTCAGAGAGTACTTC. Its translation is CASSGTGAVREYF.

Of note for this clone: This sample includes further DNA sequences coding for the same CDR3. The rearrangement links TRBV2 to TRBJ1-5; no definite D call. The CDR3 consists of 14 residues. The V end lost 5 bases, the J end lost 2 bases, and 10 bases lay between the germline ends. Germline V gene data show CDR1 as SNHLY and CDR2 as FYNNEI. The CDR3 bases are TGTGCCAGCAGTCCGGGGAGAGGCAATCAGCCCCAGCATTTT. It specifies CASSPGRGNQPQHF.

The V gene is TRBV14, the J gene TRBJ2-2; 13 bases are shared with TRBD2. This CDR3 contains 19 residues. From germline, CDR1 is SGHDN and CDR2 FVKESK. V lost 1 base and J lost 3; bases outside the gene matches: 8. The CDR3 bases are TGTGCCAGCAGCCAAGCCTTGGGACTAGCGGGGTCCTACACCGGGGAGCTGTTTTTT. Its protein product is CASSQALGLAGSYTGELFF.

Comments on this clone: The junction does not match germline at one end; this may be a read error. This CDR3 is also generated by other DNA sequences in the sample. J is TRBJ1-6 and V is TRBV6-1; no definite D call. The CDR3 contains 16 residues. Germline assignment: CDR1 MNHNS and CDR2 SASEGT. CDR3 loop: CASSVLLLIPNSPLHF. The CDR3 DNA reads TGTGCCAGCAGTGTTCTCCTCTTAATCCCTAATTCCCCCCTCCACTTT.

This clone was counted a few times. This chain joins TRBV19 and TRBJ1-2; 11 positions agree with TRBD1. With V trimmed by 6 bases and J by 5 bases, 5 bases remained unmatched. Germline V lookup: CDR1 LNHDA, CDR2 SQIVND (reference sequence). The CDR3 spans 14 residues. The CDR3 DNA follows: TGTGCCAGTAGACCGGACAGGGGGCGTTATGGCTACACCTTC. Protein product: CASRPDRGRYGYTF.

The CDR3 is CASYEQPTNTEAFF. The CDR3 DNA sequence: TGCGCCAGTTACGAACAGCCGACGAACACTGAAGCTTTCTTT. The genes are TRBV5-1 and TRBJ1-1; D ambiguous. Germline V gene sequence: CDR1 SGHRS, CDR2 YFSETQ. The CDR3 has 14 amino acids. Trimming took 8 bases from V and 1 from J, leaving 15 bases between them.

This chain links TRBV4-1 with TRBJ1-4; D may be TRBD1 (6 bases). Trimming cost V 4 bases and J 7 bases, with 16 bases left between them. CDR1 is MGHRA and CDR2 is YSYEKL in the germline V gene. The CDR3 runs to 15 residues. CDR3 amino acids: CASSLEGGTLEKLFF. The CDR3 coding sequence is TGCGCCAGCAGCCTCGAGGGTGGGACACTTGAAAAACTGTTTTTT.

J is TRBJ2-7 and V is TRBV28; TRBD2 matches at 8 bases. The germline V gene encodes CDR1 MDHEN and CDR2 SYDVKM. The CDR3 extends over 14 amino acids. With 5 bases clipped from V and 2 bases from J, the junction kept 5 bases outside the gene matches. The CDR3 bases are TGTGCCAGCAGTACTAGCGGCCTGGCCTACGAGCAGTACTTC. Translation: CASSTSGLAYEQYF.

This clone was seen once. The V gene is TRBV2, the J gene TRBJ2-7, with TRBD2 identical over 8 bases. The CDR3 contains 16 residues. The V gene end was trimmed by 4 bases and the J gene end by 2 bases; junction bases not matched to a gene: 10. Germline-derived CDR1 and CDR2 are SNHLY and FYNNEI. The CDR3 bases are TGTGCCAGCAGTGTCGGGGGGGCGATCACAACCTACGAGCAGTACTTC. Residues: CASSVGGAITTYEQYF. Full variable domain (rest looked up from reference TRBV2 and TRBJ2-7): EPEVTQTPSHQVTQMGQEVILRCVPISNHLYFYWYRQILGQKVEFLVSFYNNEISEKSEIFDDQFSVERPDGSNFTLKIRSTKLEDSAMYFCASSVGGAITTYEQYFGPGTRLTVT.

The chain has TRBV16 and TRBJ1-2, with D perhaps TRBD1 (5 bases). Germline loops: CDR1 KGHSY, CDR2 FQNENV. Deletions cut 2 bases from V and 8 bases from J, with 15 bases between. This CDR3 comprises 14 residues. The DNA for the CDR3 is TGTGCCAGCAGCCAACAGGGTTCCCTTGGGGGCTACACCTTC. As protein: CASSQQGSLGGYTF.

The table lists this clone with a count of one. The chain joins TRBV5-6 to TRBJ1-2, with 8 bases identical to TRBD1. Germline loops: CDR1 SGHDT, CDR2 YYEEEE. The CDR3 covers 13 residues. The junction had 6 bases not matched to a gene; V was cut back by 4 bases and J by 7 bases. For the CDR3, the DNA is TGTGCCAGCAGCCCCGGGACAGGTACTGGCTACACCTTC. This gives the protein CASSPGTGTGYTF. Together with reference TRBV5-6 and TRBJ1-2, the CDR3 gives the full variable domain: DAGVTQSPTHLIKTRGQQVTLRCSPKSGHDTVSWYQQALGQGPQFIFQYYEEEERQRGNFPDRFSGHQFPNYSSELNVNALLLGDSALYLCASSPGTGTGYTFGSGTRLTVV.

The rearrangement uses TRBV27 and TRBJ2-5; D is possibly TRBD1 (6 bases). The CDR3 length is 14 residues. Germline V gene lookup returns CDR1 MNHEY and CDR2 SMNVEV (reference sequence). V dropped 5 bases and J dropped 3 bases, with 13 bases sitting between them. The CDR3 here is CASSPRRTEETQYF. The CDR3 coding sequence is TGTGCCAGCAGTCCAAGAAGGACAGAAGAGACCCAGTACTTC.

V gene TRBV10-3 combines with J gene TRBJ1-2, with 11 bases lining up with TRBD1. Germline V CDR1 and CDR2: ENHRY, SYGVKD. Losses at the gene ends were 7 bases for V and 6 bases for J; bases not matched to a gene: 4. This CDR3 is built from 13 residues. In DNA form, the CDR3 reads TGTGCCATCACCGGGACAGGGGGGGATGGCTACACCTTC. Translation gives CAITGTGGDGYTF.